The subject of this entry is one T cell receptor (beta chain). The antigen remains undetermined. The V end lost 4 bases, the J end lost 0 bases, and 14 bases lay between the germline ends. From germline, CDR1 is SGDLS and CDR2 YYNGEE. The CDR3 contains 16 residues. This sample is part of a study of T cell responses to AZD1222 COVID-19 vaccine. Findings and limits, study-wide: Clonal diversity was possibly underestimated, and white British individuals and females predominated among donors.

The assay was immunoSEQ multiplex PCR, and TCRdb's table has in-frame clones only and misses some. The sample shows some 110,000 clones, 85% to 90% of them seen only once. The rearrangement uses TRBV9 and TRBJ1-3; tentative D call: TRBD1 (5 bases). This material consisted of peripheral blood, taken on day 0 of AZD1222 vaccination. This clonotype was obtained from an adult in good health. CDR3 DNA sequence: TGTGCCAGCAGCAAAATGGGGGGGAACTCTGGAAACACCATATATTTT. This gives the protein CASSKMGGNSGNTIYF.